These T cell receptor beta chains were read from a single sample in a study of blood T cell repertoires in acute mononucleosis. Sequenced by immunoSEQ multiplex PCR; TCRdb stores in-frame clones only, minus some. In the table there are approximately 2,200 clones, roughly 30% of which are singletons. This specimen was EBV YVL epitope tetramer+ CD8+ T cells sorted from PBMCs, taken during acute infectious mononucleosis. The source is a woman younger than 35 with infectious mononucleosis caused by EBV. Each CDR3 is given with its conserved first and last residue. The order of the fields is D gene, J gene, clone size, V gene, CDR3 protein, CDR3 DNA. D genes are given only for firm matches. Not all rows give a size; the values are once, few, many and, for expanded clones, a class.

D gene: TRBD2; J gene: TRBJ2-1; clone size: many; V gene: TRBV29-1; CDR3 protein: CSVGGTSGAYSYNEQFF; CDR3 DNA: TGCAGCGTGGGTGGGACTAGCGGGGCATACTCCTACAATGAGCAGTTCTTC
D gene: TRBD2; J gene: TRBJ2-1; clone size: NA; V gene: TRBV29-1; CDR3 protein: CSVGGGSGTSGTYSYNEQFF; CDR3 DNA: TGCAGCGTAGGAGGGGGGTCCGGGACTAGCGGGACATACTCCTACAATGAGCAGTTCTTC
D gene: TRBD2; J gene: TRBJ2-2; clone size: few; V gene: TRBV29-1; CDR3 protein: CSVAKPAGAGGSNTGELFF; CDR3 DNA: TGCAGCGTTGCCAAGCCCGCCGGAGCGGGAGGTTCGAACACCGGGGAGCTGTTTTTT
D gene: NA; J gene: TRBJ2-1; clone size: few; V gene: TRBV11-2; CDR3 protein: CASTTASSYNEQFF; CDR3 DNA: TGTGCCAGCACGACAGCGAGCTCCTACAATGAGCAGTTCTTC
D gene: TRBD2; J gene: TRBJ2-2; clone size: NA; V gene: TRBV29-1; CDR3 protein: CSGAKPAGLAGGSHTGELFF; CDR3 DNA: TGCAGCGGTGCCAAGCCCGCCGGACTAGCGGGAGGGTCGCACACCGGGGAGCTGTTTTTT
D gene: TRBD1; J gene: TRBJ2-3; clone size: medium-sized; V gene: TRBV7-2; CDR3 protein: CASRAGTGGTDTQYF; CDR3 DNA: TGTGCCAGCAGGGCCGGGACAGGGGGCACAGATACGCAGTATTTT
D gene: NA; J gene: TRBJ2-1; clone size: few; V gene: TRBV7-9; CDR3 protein: CASSLDPGYNEQFF; CDR3 DNA: TGTGCCAGCAGCTTAGATCCCGGTTACAATGAGCAGTTCTTC
D gene: NA; J gene: TRBJ2-1; clone size: few; V gene: TRBV27; CDR3 protein: CATSDYNFNEQFF; CDR3 DNA: TGTGCCACCAGTGATTACAACTTCAATGAGCAGTTCTTC
D gene: NA; J gene: TRBJ2-1; clone size: NA; V gene: TRBV19; CDR3 protein: CASTTASSYNEQFF; CDR3 DNA: TGTGCCAGCACGACAGCGAGCTCCTACAATGAGCAGTTCTTC
D gene: NA; J gene: TRBJ2-1; clone size: NA; V gene: TRBV13; CDR3 protein: CASSQVLTMNEQFF; CDR3 DNA: TGTGCCAGCAGCCAAGTACTGACAATGAATGAGCAGTTCTTC
D gene: NA; J gene: TRBJ1-2; clone size: once; V gene: TRBV29-1; CDR3 protein: CSVPEAANYGYTF; CDR3 DNA: TGCAGTGTTCCAGAGGCCGCTAACTATGGCTACACCTTC
D gene: NA; J gene: TRBJ1-5; clone size: once; V gene: TRBV28; CDR3 protein: CASSFLLGGVLPQHF; CDR3 DNA: TGTGCCAGCAGTTTCCTTCTGGGGGGGGTACTGCCCCAGCATTTT
D gene: NA; J gene: TRBJ2-7; clone size: few; V gene: TRBV13; CDR3 protein: CASSLLPTGEQYF; CDR3 DNA: TGTGCCAGCAGCTTACTCCCCACGGGCGAGCAGTACTTC
D gene: NA; J gene: TRBJ2-5; clone size: NA; V gene: TRBV25-1; CDR3 protein: CASSLSITAVKETQYF; CDR3 DNA: TGTGCCAGCAGTTTATCGATAACGGCAGTCAAAGAGACCCAGTACTTC
D gene: TRBD1; J gene: TRBJ2-1; clone size: NA; V gene: TRBV29-1; CDR3 protein: CRVGGTGSGTSWAYSYNEQFF; CDR3 DNA: TGCAGGGTAGGAGGGACAGGGTCCGGTACTAGCTGGGCATACTCCTACAATGAGCAGTTCTTC
D gene: NA; J gene: TRBJ1-2; clone size: few; V gene: TRBV29-1; CDR3 protein: CSVGGAANYGYTF; CDR3 DNA: TGCAGCGTAGGAGGGGCCGCTAACTATGGCTACACCTTC
D gene: NA; J gene: TRBJ1-5; clone size: NA; V gene: TRBV28; CDR3 protein: CASSFLMGGDQPQHF; CDR3 DNA: TGTGCCAGCAGTTTCCTTATGGGGGGGGATCAGCCCCAGCATTTT
D gene: TRBD2; J gene: TRBJ2-1; clone size: NA; V gene: TRBV29-1; CDR3 protein: CSVGVTGSGTSGAYSYNEQFF; CDR3 DNA: TGCAGCGTTGGAGTGACAGGGTCCGGGACTAGCGGGGCATACTCGTACAATGAGCAGTTCTTC
D gene: NA; J gene: TRBJ2-7; clone size: few; V gene: TRBV2; CDR3 protein: CASTRDPNYEQYF; CDR3 DNA: TGTGCCAGCACCCGGGACCCCAACTACGAGCAGTACTTC
D gene: NA; J gene: TRBJ2-1; clone size: NA; V gene: TRBV7-4; CDR3 protein: CASSLDILSYNEQFF; CDR3 DNA: TGTGCCAGCAGCTTAGATATACTCTCCTACAATGAGCAGTTCTTC
D gene: NA; J gene: TRBJ2-2; clone size: medium-sized; V gene: TRBV28; CDR3 protein: CASRPVLNTGELFF; CDR3 DNA: TGTGCCAGCCGGCCAGTCCTAAACACCGGGGAGCTGTTTTTT
D gene: TRBD1; J gene: TRBJ1-1; clone size: NA; V gene: TRBV27; CDR3 protein: CACSFLGQTMNTEAFF; CDR3 DNA: TGTGCCTGCAGTTTTCTGGGACAGACTATGAACACTGAAGCTTTCTTT
D gene: TRBD1; J gene: TRBJ1-1; clone size: few; V gene: TRBV27; CDR3 protein: CASSFLGQMNTEAFF; CDR3 DNA: TGTGCCAGCAGTTTTCTGGGACAGATGAACACTGAAGCTTTCTTT
D gene: TRBD2; J gene: TRBJ2-2; clone size: NA; V gene: TRBV29-1; CDR3 protein: CSVAKPSGLAGGSNTLELFF; CDR3 DNA: TGCAGCGTTGCCAAGCCCTCCGGACTAGCGGGAGGTTCGAACACCTTGGAGCTGTTTTTT
D gene: TRBD1; J gene: TRBJ2-7; clone size: many; V gene: TRBV5-5; CDR3 protein: CASSLAPTGEQYF; CDR3 DNA: TGTGCCAGCAGCTTAGCGCCGACAGGGGAGCAGTACTTC
D gene: TRBD1; J gene: TRBJ1-1; clone size: NA; V gene: TRBV27; CDR3 protein: CASSFFLGQTMNTEAFF; CDR3 DNA: TGTGCCAGCAGTTTTTTTCTGGGACAGACAATGAACACTGAAGCTTTCTTT
D gene: NA; J gene: TRBJ2-3; clone size: medium-sized; V gene: TRBV7-3; CDR3 protein: CASSLPPDTQYF; CDR3 DNA: TGTGCCAGCAGCTTACCCCCAGATACGCAGTATTTT
D gene: NA; J gene: TRBJ1-1; clone size: NA; V gene: TRBV6-4; CDR3 protein: CASSDFGLTDGAFF; CDR3 DNA: TGTGCCAGCAGTGACTTTGGATTGACAGATGGAGCTTTCTTT
D gene: NA; J gene: TRBJ2-2; clone size: NA; V gene: TRBV7-6; CDR3 protein: CASTPPLASFTGELFF; CDR3 DNA: TGTGCCAGCACCCCTCCCCTGGCATCCTTCACCGGGGAGCTGTTTTTT
D gene: NA; J gene: TRBJ2-7; clone size: NA; V gene: TRBV7-8; CDR3 protein: CASSLEKAPSYEQYF; CDR3 DNA: TGTGCCAGCAGCTTAGAGAAGGCCCCGTCCTACGAGCAGTACTTC
D gene: TRBD2; J gene: TRBJ2-1; clone size: NA; V gene: TRBV29-1; CDR3 protein: CSVGGSGSGTSGAYSYNELFF; CDR3 DNA: TGCAGCGTAGGAGGTTCAGGGTCCGGGACTAGCGGGGCATACTCCTACAATGAGCTGTTCTTC
D gene: TRBD1; J gene: TRBJ1-5; clone size: few; V gene: TRBV7-9; CDR3 protein: CASSLGQGEHQQHF; CDR3 DNA: TGTGCCAGCAGCTTGGGACAGGGAGAACATCAGCAGCATTTT
D gene: NA; J gene: TRBJ1-1; clone size: NA; V gene: TRBV27; CDR3 protein: CASSFLVQKINTEAFF; CDR3 DNA: TGTGCCAGCAGTTTTCTGGTACAGAAAATTAACACTGAAGCTTTCTTT
D gene: TRBD2; J gene: TRBJ2-1; clone size: NA; V gene: TRBV29-1; CDR3 protein: CVGGTGSGTSGAYSYNEQFF; CDR3 DNA: TGCGTAGGAGGGACAGGGTCCGGGACTAGCGGGGCATACTCCTACAATGAGCAGTTCTTC
D gene: NA; J gene: TRBJ2-1; clone size: many; V gene: TRBV28; CDR3 protein: CASSRYSEQFF; CDR3 DNA: TGTGCCAGCAGCCGCTATAGCGAGCAGTTCTTC
D gene: NA; J gene: TRBJ2-1; clone size: NA; V gene: TRBV13; CDR3 protein: CASSDYNEQFF; CDR3 DNA: TGTGCCAGCAGCGACTACAATGAGCAGTTCTTC
D gene: TRBD2; J gene: TRBJ2-1; clone size: NA; V gene: TRBV5-6; CDR3 protein: CASSFTSGINNEQFF; CDR3 DNA: TGTGCCAGCAGCTTTACTAGCGGAATAAACAATGAGCAGTTCTTC
D gene: NA; J gene: TRBJ1-5; clone size: NA; V gene: TRBV28; CDR3 protein: CASSFLLGGGSAPAFF; CDR3 DNA: NA
D gene: TRBD2; J gene: TRBJ2-1; clone size: few; V gene: TRBV6-5; CDR3 protein: CARQLAGEYNEQFF; CDR3 DNA: TGTGCCAGACAACTAGCGGGAGAGTACAATGAGCAGTTCTTC
D gene: TRBD2; J gene: TRBJ2-3; clone size: few; V gene: TRBV13; CDR3 protein: CASSRGSTTDTQYF; CDR3 DNA: TGTGCCAGCAGCCGCGGGAGCACCACAGATACGCAGTATTTT
D gene: NA; J gene: TRBJ2-2; clone size: NA; V gene: TRBV27; CDR3 protein: CASSSSMTASFTDTLFF; CDR3 DNA: TGTGCCAGCAGTTCTTCAATGACAGCTAGCTTCACAGATACGCTGTTTTTT
D gene: NA; J gene: TRBJ2-1; clone size: few; V gene: TRBV5-6; CDR3 protein: CASSFQGMGSYNEQFF; CDR3 DNA: TGTGCCAGCAGCTTTCAGGGGATGGGCTCCTACAATGAGCAGTTCTTC
D gene: NA; J gene: TRBJ2-1; clone size: many; V gene: TRBV10-2; CDR3 protein: CASSDYNEQFF; CDR3 DNA: TGTGCCAGCAGCGACTACAATGAGCAGTTCTTC
D gene: TRBD1; J gene: TRBJ2-5; clone size: few; V gene: TRBV28; CDR3 protein: CASSYGTVGETQYF; CDR3 DNA: TGTGCCAGCAGTTACGGGACAGTAGGAGAGACCCAGTACTTC
D gene: NA; J gene: TRBJ2-1; clone size: NA; V gene: TRBV11-3; CDR3 protein: CASFQGMGSYNEQFF; CDR3 DNA: TGTGCCAGCTTTCAGGGGATGGGCTCCTACAATGAGCAGTTCTTC
D gene: NA; J gene: TRBJ2-1; clone size: many; V gene: TRBV7-9; CDR3 protein: CASEAPQGNEQFF; CDR3 DNA: TGTGCCAGCGAAGCTCCACAGGGTAATGAGCAGTTCTTC
D gene: TRBD2; J gene: TRBJ2-3; clone size: medium-sized; V gene: TRBV7-3; CDR3 protein: CASSELAGVGDTQYF; CDR3 DNA: TGTGCCAGCAGCGAACTAGCGGGAGTGGGAGATACGCAGTATTTT